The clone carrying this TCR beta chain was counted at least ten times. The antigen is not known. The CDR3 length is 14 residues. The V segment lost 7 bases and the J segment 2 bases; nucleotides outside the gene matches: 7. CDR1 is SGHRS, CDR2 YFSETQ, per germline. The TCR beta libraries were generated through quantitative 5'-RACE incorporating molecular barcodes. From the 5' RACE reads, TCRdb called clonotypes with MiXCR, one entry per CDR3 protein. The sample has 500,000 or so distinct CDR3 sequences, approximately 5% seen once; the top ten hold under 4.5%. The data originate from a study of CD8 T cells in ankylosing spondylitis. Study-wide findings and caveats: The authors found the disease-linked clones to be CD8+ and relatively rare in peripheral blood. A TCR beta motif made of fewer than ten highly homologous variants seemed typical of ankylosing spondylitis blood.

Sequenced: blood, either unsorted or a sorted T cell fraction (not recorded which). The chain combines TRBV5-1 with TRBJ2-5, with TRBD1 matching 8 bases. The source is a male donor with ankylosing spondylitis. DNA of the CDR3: TGCGCCAGCTCAGGCAGGGGGCCGCAAGAGACCCAGTACTTC. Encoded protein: CASSGRGPQETQYF.